This T cell receptor beta chain was retrieved from a study of T cells after yellow fever vaccination. This CDR3 comprises 14 residues. The V and J ends lost 3 bases and 0 bases respectively, with 7 bases between them. Per the germline V gene, CDR1 is SGDLS and CDR2 is YYNGEE. TCRdb fed the 5' RACE reads into MiXCR, producing one record per CDR3 protein. This table holds some 500,000 distinct CDR3 sequences, approximately 15% found once. Source: PBMCs, taken on the day of the yellow fever booster vaccination. The TCR was taken from a man under 40 who received the YFV17D yellow fever vaccine. V is TRBV9 and J is TRBJ1-3; D is ambiguous. The DNA for the CDR3 is TGTGCCAGCAGCGGCTCCTCCTCTGGAAACACCATATATTTT. The encoded protein is CASSGSSSGNTIYF.